Below, 23 T cell receptor beta chains from the same sample are listed, as sequenced in a study of glioma-infiltrating T cells. TCR alpha and beta CDR3 regions were amplified from RNA using iRepertoire nested multiplex PCR. TCRdb passed the multiplex PCR reads through MiXCR, listing each CDR3 protein once. This table has about 140,000 distinct CDR3 sequences, around 42% appearing once. Material: glioma tissue, nonneoplastic brain tissue, or PBMCs (not recorded which). Receptor source: a human donor with low-grade glioma or glioblastoma, undergoing nonglioma brain surgery, or in good health (not recorded which).

The gene calls are TRBV18 and TRBJ1-3, with TRBD1 as a possible D gene (5 bases). The CDR3 runs 16 residues. Germline V gene data show CDR1 as KGHSH and CDR2 as LQKENI. Trimming cost V 0 bases and J 2 bases, with 11 bases left between them. CDR3 in amino acids: CASSPPWGVAGNTIYF. The DNA for the CDR3 is TGTGCCAGCTCACCACCGTGGGGGGTCGCTGGAAACACCATATATTTT.

This clonotype was seen only a few times. The chain has TRBV20-1 and TRBJ1-3; a possible D gene is TRBD1 (5 bases). Trimming stripped 4 bases from V and 4 bases from J, with 14 bases between. There are 14 residues in the CDR3. The V gene's germline CDR1 is DFQATT and CDR2 SNEGSKA (reference sequence). DNA for the CDR3: TGCAGTGCTACCCAGGGATCTCTCGGAAACACCATATATTTT. It codes for CSATQGSLGNTIYF.

This clonotype was counted at least ten times. This chain uses TRBV6-2 or TRBV6-3 with TRBJ2-1; D perhaps matches TRBD1 (6 bases). CDR3 length equals 14 residues. Trimming removed 2 bases from V and 6 bases from J, with 11 bases in between. Per germline, CDR1 MNHEY and CDR2 SVGEGT. This CDR3 reads CASSYTGRGNEQFF. CDR3 DNA: TGTGCCAGCAGTTACACAGGGAGAGGCAATGAGCAGTTCTTC.

In this sample, this clonotype turned up many times. The V gene is TRBV6-1, the J gene TRBJ1-1; no clear D gene. V was pared by 7 bases and J by 5 bases, with 17 bases between. This CDR3 has 14 residues. The germline gives CDR1 MNHNS, CDR2 SASEGT. The CDR3 reads CASMDGSAWTEAFF. DNA of the CDR3: TGTGCCAGCATGGACGGGTCGGCATGGACTGAAGCTTTCTTT.

The chain joins TRBV20-1 to TRBJ2-1; no firm D call. The CDR3 extends over 11 amino acids. V shed 0 bases and J shed 10 bases, with 7 bases lying between them. Germline V gene sequence: CDR1 DFQATT, CDR2 SNEGSKA (reference sequence). CDR3 coding DNA: TGCAGTGCTAGAGAAATATACGAGCAGTTCTTC. Translating it yields CSAREIYEQFF.

In its sample, this clonotype was seen a few times. The chain uses TRBV6-1 and TRBJ1-2, with 9 bases aligning to TRBD1. Germline V CDR1 and CDR2: MNHNS, SASEGT. The CDR3 has 15 amino acids. With 10 bases clipped from V and 1 base from J, the junction kept 10 bases outside the gene matches. DNA of the CDR3: TGTGCCACCACCGGGACAGGGACCGATAACTATGGCTACACCTTC. This gives the protein CATTGTGTDNYGYTF.

Note on this clonotype: One end of the junction fails to match germline, which may point to a read error. The chain uses TRBV5-1 and TRBJ2-7; the match to TRBD1 covers 9 bases. The CDR3 covers 12 residues. From germline, CDR1 is SGHRS and CDR2 YFSETQ. The CDR3 loop is CASSWTGDEQYF. The CDR3 coding sequence is TGCGCCAGCAGCTGGACAGGGGACGAGCAGTATTTC.

This rearrangement joins TRBV6-2 or TRBV6-3 to TRBJ2-7, with 11 bases that match TRBD1. CDR1 is MNHEY and CDR2 is SVGEGT in the germline V gene. Trimming took 10 bases from V and 5 from J; bases not matched to a gene: 7. The CDR3 length is 13 residues. CDR3 nucleotide sequence: TGTGCCATCAGGAGGACAGGGGGCCACGAGCAGTACTTC. Translation: CAIRRTGGHEQYF.

This clonotype was seen only a few times. The rearrangement joins TRBV7-2 to TRBJ2-1; no definite D call. Germline lookup yields CDR1 SGHTA and CDR2 FQGNSA. This CDR3 spans 12 amino acids. Trimming stripped 1 base from V and 8 bases from J, with 6 bases between. CDR3 amino acids: CASSLGPDEQFF. CDR3 DNA: TGTGCCAGCAGCTTAGGCCCGGATGAGCAGTTCTTC.

This chain links TRBV7-2 with TRBJ1-1; D unclear. Germline V gene data show CDR1 as SGHTA and CDR2 as FQGNSA. V shed 5 bases and J shed 1 base, with 20 bases lying between them. This CDR3 is 17 amino acids long. The CDR3 nucleotides are TGTGCCAGCAGCAAGCCCCCCCCGCGGACTGGGAACACTGAAGCTTTCTTT. This gives the protein CASSKPPPRTGNTEAFF.

The chain recombines TRBV12-3 or TRBV12-4 with TRBJ1-6; D not certain. Deletions cut 4 bases from V and 7 bases from J, with 11 bases between. The CDR3 is 14 residues long. CDR3 in amino acids: CASSSRRSNSPLHF. The CDR3 DNA reads as TGTGCCAGCAGTTCGAGACGATCCAATTCACCCCTCCACTTT.

In its sample, this clonotype was seen many times. The CDR3 sequence: CASSLVTDVEAFF. CDR3 DNA: TGTGCCAGCAGCTTAGTTACAGATGTTGAAGCTTTCTTT. The J gene is TRBJ1-1, the V gene TRBV7-2; no clear D. The CDR3 sequence is 13 residues long. Trimming took 1 base from V and 7 from J, leaving 10 bases between them. CDR1 and CDR2 from the germline V gene are SGHTA and FQGNSA.

Comments on this clonotype: This may come from a read error, since a much larger clone is one base off. The rearrangement joins TRBV20-1 to TRBJ1-1, with D possibly matching TRBD1 (6 bases). Germline V gives CDR1 DFQATT, CDR2 SNEGSKA (reference sequence). With 0 bases removed from V and 10 bases from J, the gap between germline ends came to 18 bases. The CDR3 is 14 residues long. The CDR3 sequence: CSAREGSGIRGAFF. As DNA, the CDR3 is TGCAGTGCTAGAGAGGGGTCCGGGATCAGGGGAGCTTTCTTT.

This clonotype was recorded a few times. The chain links TRBV6-1 to TRBJ2-7; 8 nucleotides agree with TRBD1. Trimming at V came to 2 bases and at J to 6 bases, leaving 9 bases not matched to a gene. The germline CDR1 and CDR2 sequences are MNHNS and SASEGT. CDR3 length equals 15 residues. The CDR3 DNA sequence: TGTGCCAGCAGTGAAAGGGGACAGGTGTCTACCGAGCAGTACTTC. This sequence encodes CASSERGQVSTEQYF.

This clonotype was detected only a few times. J is TRBJ1-1 and V is TRBV7-8, with D uncertain. V was shortened by 1 base and J by 1 base, with 10 bases between the two germline ends. Germline V gene data show CDR1 as SGHVS and CDR2 as FQNEAQ. CDR3 length: 15 amino acids. The CDR3 region is CASSLVSVANTEAFF. CDR3 bases: TGTGCCAGCAGCTTAGTATCAGTTGCGAACACTGAAGCTTTCTTT.

This clonotype was recorded a few times. The limits of the CDR3 on the DNA are not certain, so only TCRdb's listed CDR3 is given. V and J are TRBV28 and TRBJ2-7; TRBD1, the table's D call, lacks a check against the DNA. Germline V gene lookup returns CDR1 MDHEN and CDR2 SYDVKM. The CDR3 adds up to 14 amino acids, both ends counted. The CDR3: CASSSSDRAREQYF.

Of note for this clonotype: Since a much larger clone is just one base distant, this may be a read error. The chain carries TRBV20-1 and TRBJ2-5, with D perhaps assigned TRBD1 or TRBD2 (5 bases each). From germline, CDR1 is DFQATT and CDR2 SNEGSKA (reference sequence). The CDR3 covers 14 residues. Trimming stripped 0 bases from V and 4 bases from J, with 12 bases between. CDR3 region: CSARDGTPRETQYF. The CDR3 bases are TGCAGTGCTAGAGATGGGACGCCTCGAGAGACCCAGTACTTC.

This clonotype was seen more than once but under ten times. The rearrangement links TRBV6-6 to TRBJ1-6; D gene uncertain. CDR3 length: 13 residues. V was clipped by 2 bases and J by 10 bases, with 9 bases between them. Per germline, CDR1 MNHNY and CDR2 SVGAGI (reference sequence). The CDR3 nucleotides are TGTGCCAGCAGTTACACCTCAGGATCACCCCTCCACTTT. Its protein product is CASSYTSGSPLHF.

This clonotype was detected a few times. The chain combines TRBV20-1 with TRBJ2-3; 10 positions agree with TRBD2. CDR1 and CDR2 from the germline V gene are DFQATT and SNEGSKA (reference sequence). There are 16 residues in the CDR3. The ends lost 5 bases at V and 5 bases at J; junction bases unmatched: 13. This chain's CDR3 is CSAGWDASGRKDTQYF. CDR3 coding DNA: TGCAGTGCTGGATGGGATGCTAGCGGGAGAAAAGATACGCAGTATTTT.

J is TRBJ1-1 and V is TRBV7-2; possible D gene TRBD1, 5 bases. Germline-derived CDR1 and CDR2 are SGHTA and FQGNSA. The V and J ends lost 1 base and 1 base respectively, with 10 bases between them. The CDR3 consists of 15 residues. The CDR3 is CASSLDPGPNTEAFF. Written as DNA, the CDR3 is TGTGCCAGCAGCTTAGATCCAGGGCCGAACACTGAAGCTTTCTTT.

In its sample, this clonotype was seen a few times. The chain joins TRBV4-3 to TRBJ2-1, with no clear D. This CDR3 region has 16 residues. Trimming took off 1 base at V and 0 bases at J, with 10 bases between the two ends. The germline gives CDR1 LGHNA, CDR2 YSLEER. In nucleotides, the CDR3 is TGCGCCAGCAGCCAAGTTTGGCCACCCTCCTACAATGAGCAGTTCTTC. This sequence encodes CASSQVWPPSYNEQFF.

CDR3 sequence (DNA): TGTGCCAGCACCTACTCTTCCGGGCCGAACTACGAGCAGTACTTC. This translates into CASTYSSGPNYEQYF. The chain has TRBV12-3 or TRBV12-4 and TRBJ2-7, with D hard to call. The germline V and J ends were trimmed by 7 bases and 3 bases, with 19 bases remaining between them. The CDR3 is 15 residues long.

The chain has TRBV6-6 and TRBJ2-3; no reliable D call. The CDR3 is 13 residues long. The V end lost 2 bases, the J end lost 0 bases, and 3 bases lay between the germline ends. CDR1 and CDR2 (germline): MNHNY, SVGAGI (reference sequence). CDR3 sequence: CASSYQSTDTQYF. The CDR3 DNA sequence: TGTGCCAGCAGTTACCAGAGCACAGATACGCAGTATTTT.